This T cell receptor beta chain was sequenced during a study of control samples from healthy donors and cancer patients. There are 13 residues in the CDR3. V gave up 8 bases and J gave up 1 base, with 11 bases separating them. Germline V gene data show CDR1 as MNHEY and CDR2 as SVGAGI. The protocol was immunoSEQ multiplex PCR, while the TCRdb copy is restricted to in-frame clones and leaves out a portion. The repertoire holds roughly 120,000 clones, with approximately 90% as singletons. This clonotype originated in a man aged 40-49 years in good health. Sequenced sample: blood. The chain has TRBV6-5 and TRBJ1-2; weak D call: TRBD1 (5 bases). The CDR3, as DNA: TGTGCCAGCTCTGACAGCCTTAACTATGGCTACACCTTC. Amino acids: CASSDSLNYGYTF.